This T cell receptor beta chain was documented in a study of OX40 agonist ivuxolimab in advanced cancers. Study details: Patients received the agonistic anti-OX40 (CD134) antibody ivuxolimab. Patients undergoing dose escalation presented with hepatocellular carcinoma, melanoma, renal cell or head and neck cancer. Under the entry rules, prior anti-PD-1, anti-PD-L1 or anti-CTLA-4 therapy was allowed, and less than 50% had some. Study-wide results and caveats: At doses 0.1 to 3.0 mg/kg, CD4+ and CD8+ clones expanded.

As regards this clone: Its antigen is not identified.

Clones were sequenced by immunoSEQ multiplex PCR, and TCRdb holds only the in-frame ones, with some missing. Of about 71,000 clones listed, approximately 89% are singletons. This CDR3 comprises 13 residues. V dropped 4 bases and J dropped 1 base, with 8 bases sitting between them. The V gene's germline CDR1 is SGDLS and CDR2 YYNGEE. This chain links TRBV9 with TRBJ2-5; D is perhaps TRBD2 (6 bases). This clonotype was sampled from an adult with an advanced solid tumor such as melanoma, head and neck, liver or kidney cancer. The material was CD4+ or CD8+ T cells sorted from blood, obtained in a trial of the OX40 agonist ivuxolimab. The CDR3 DNA reads as TGTGCCAGCAGCCTCGGGGGCCAAGAGACCCAGTACTTC. Protein: CASSLGGQETQYF.